The 30 T cell receptor beta chains below come from one sample, sequenced in a study of cytomegalovirus exposure and HLA in healthy donors. Some clones are missing from TCRdb's copy, which holds only in-frame ones; the method was immunoSEQ multiplex PCR. The sample has around 200,000 clones, about three quarters seen once. What was sequenced was PBMCs. The origin of the receptors is a woman aged 25 to 39 in good health and CMV-seronegative.

The chain joins TRBV7-2 to TRBJ1-2; TRBD1 might be the D (5 bases). The ends were cut back, 1 base at V and 0 bases at J, with 9 bases in the middle. Germline assignment: CDR1 SGHTA and CDR2 FQGNSA. The CDR3 runs to 15 residues. The CDR3 region has the DNA TGTGCCAGCAGCTTAGAGGGCAGGGCTAACTATGGCTACACCTTC. Residues: CASSLEGRANYGYTF.

The chain employs TRBV5-1 and TRBJ1-3; D possibly corresponds to TRBD1 (6 bases). The length of the CDR3 is 13 residues. V lost 4 bases, J lost 4 bases, and 9 bases lay in between. From germline, CDR1 is SGHRS and CDR2 YFSETQ. The CDR3 sequence: CASSQDSGNTIYF. The DNA of the CDR3 is TGCGCCAGCAGCCAGGACAGCGGAAACACCATATATTTT.

The chain combines TRBV27 with TRBJ1-1; 10 nucleotides agree with TRBD1. Trimming at V came to 8 bases and at J to 4 bases, leaving 10 bases not matched to a gene. The CDR3 is 15 residues long. The germline CDR1 and CDR2 sequences are MNHEY and SMNVEV (reference sequence). The CDR3 is CASGYRDRGGTEAFF. CDR3 sequence (DNA): TGTGCCAGCGGTTACCGGGACAGGGGCGGCACTGAAGCTTTCTTT.

Comment on this clone: This sequence may be a read error, since a much larger clone differs from it by one base. The chain carries TRBV25-1 and TRBJ2-3; TRBD2 matches 9 bases. V gave up 4 bases and J gave up 2 bases; unmatched junction bases: 1. This CDR3 spans 14 amino acids. CDR1 and CDR2 from the germline V gene are MGHDK and SYGVNS. Here the CDR3 reads CASSGGGATDTQYF. The CDR3 DNA sequence: TGTGCCAGCAGTGGCGGGGGGGCCACAGATACGCAGTATTTT.

V and J are TRBV6-1 and TRBJ1-1; D perhaps matches TRBD1 (6 bases). The CDR3 consists of 13 residues. The ends were cut back, 4 bases at V and 7 bases at J, with 13 bases in the middle. Germline CDR1 reads MNHNS; CDR2 reads SASEGT. CDR3 nucleotide sequence: TGTGCCAGCAGTGTTCGGGACACGTTTGAAGCTTTCTTT. Translating gives CASSVRDTFEAFF.

This sequence joins TRBV27 and TRBJ2-5; 15 positions match TRBD2. CDR3 length: 16 amino acids. With V trimmed by 6 bases and J by 5 bases, 7 bases remained unmatched. CDR1 is MNHEY, CDR2 SMNVEV, per germline (reference sequence). CDR3: CASRPGLAGGWETQYF. CDR3 sequence (DNA): TGTGCCAGCAGACCGGGACTAGCGGGAGGATGGGAGACCCAGTACTTC.

This sequence joins TRBV28 and TRBJ2-3; D might be TRBD2 (5 bases). This CDR3 contains 13 residues. Germline V gene lookup returns CDR1 MDHEN and CDR2 SYDVKM. V dropped 2 bases and J dropped 6 bases, with 9 bases sitting between them. CDR3: CASSLGTGDTQYF. CDR3 sequence (DNA): TGTGCCAGCAGTTTAGGTACGGGGGATACGCAGTATTTT.

This chain connects TRBV7-6 to TRBJ2-7; 9 nucleotides match TRBD2. J gave up 2 bases and V 5 bases, and 4 bases lay outside the gene matches. Germline CDR1 is SGHVS and CDR2 is FNYEAQ. The CDR3 has 14 amino acids. The CDR3 DNA reads TGTGCCAGCAGCCCCTTAGCGGGGGCCTACGAGCAGTACTTC. Its protein product is CASSPLAGAYEQYF. Full variable domain (missing parts from reference TRBV7-6 and TRBJ2-7): GAGVSQSPRYKVTKRGQDVALRCDPISGHVSLYWYRQALGQGPEFLTYFNYEAQQDKSGLPNDRFSAERPEGSISTLTIQRTEQRDSAMYRCASSPLAGAYEQYFGPGTRLTVT.

V and J are TRBV28 and TRBJ2-5; 10 bases map to TRBD2. After removal of 7 bases from V and 2 bases from J, the junction contained 13 bases not matched to a gene. CDR3 length equals 17 residues. The V gene's germline CDR1 is MDHEN and CDR2 SYDVKM. Here the CDR3 reads CASTSSERGGTQETQYF. DNA for the CDR3: TGTGCCAGCACGTCTTCCGAGCGGGGGGGGACACAAGAGACCCAGTACTTC.

V usage is TRBV7-9 and J usage is TRBJ2-3, with 9 bases that match TRBD2. Germline V gene lookup returns CDR1 SEHNR and CDR2 FQNEAQ (reference sequence). This CDR3 has 15 amino acids. The V gene end was trimmed by 3 bases and the J gene end by 4 bases; junction bases not matched to a gene: 5. The CDR3 loop is CASSFLRGRADTQYF. CDR3 sequence (DNA): TGTGCCAGCAGCTTTCTTCGCGGGAGGGCAGATACGCAGTATTTT.

A single count supports this clone. J is TRBJ1-1 and V is TRBV6-1; D perhaps matches TRBD1 (5 bases). Germline CDR1 reads MNHNS; CDR2 reads SASEGT. The length of the CDR3 is 14 residues. Deletions cut 2 bases from V and 2 bases from J, with 9 bases between. CDR3 residues: CASSEQGYNTEAFF. In DNA, the CDR3 is TGTGCCAGCAGTGAACAGGGATACAACACTGAAGCTTTCTTT.

The chain has TRBV4-1 and TRBJ1-5; tentatively, D is TRBD1 (6 bases). In germline, CDR1 is MGHRA, CDR2 YSYEKL. The CDR3 is made up of 15 amino acids. The V gene lost 2 bases and the J gene lost 4 bases, with 12 bases spanning the gap. CDR3 in DNA: TGCGCCAGCAGCCAAACAGGGAGGGAAAATCAGCCCCAGCATTTT. Translation: CASSQTGRENQPQHF.

The chain employs TRBV30 and TRBJ1-3; D is unclear. CDR1 is GTSNPN, CDR2 SVGIG, per germline (reference sequence). This CDR3 is 15 amino acids long. Trimming removed 1 base from V and 0 bases from J, with 10 bases in between. CDR3 loop: CAWSAPTSSGNTIYF. Here the CDR3 DNA reads TGTGCCTGGAGTGCCCCGACTAGCTCTGGAAACACCATATATTTT.

This clone was recorded once. DNA of the CDR3: TGTGCCTGGAGGGGACTAGCGGGACACCTTCTAGTCAATGAGCAGTTCTTC. Translated, it gives CAWRGLAGHLLVNEQFF. The chain couples TRBV30 to TRBJ2-1; 13 bases agree with TRBD2. J lost 6 bases, V lost 3 bases, and 11 bases had no gene match. CDR3 length: 17 amino acids. Germline values: CDR1 GTSNPN, CDR2 SVGIG (reference sequence).

The chain employs TRBV6-1 and TRBJ1-4; D is unclear. This CDR3 is built from 13 residues. The V and J ends lost 7 bases and 3 bases respectively, with 9 bases between them. Germline assignment: CDR1 MNHNS and CDR2 SASEGT. The DNA for the CDR3 is TGTGCCAGCACCATGAGCCCTAATGAAAAACTGTTTTTT. Its protein product is CASTMSPNEKLFF.

The chain couples TRBV21-1 to TRBJ2-7; the listed D gene, TRBD1, was not tested against the DNA. TRBV21-1 is recorded as a pseudogene. CDR3 length equals 15 residues. The CDR3 DNA reads as TGTGCCAGTCCCTCGGACAGGGCCAACTCCTACGAGCAGTACTTC. Protein sequence: CASPSDRANSYEQYF.

V gene TRBV18 combines with J gene TRBJ2-7, with TRBD1 identical over 9 bases. This CDR3 comprises 14 residues. CDR1 is KGHSH and CDR2 is LQKENI in the germline V gene. The J segment lost 4 bases and the V segment lost 5 bases, leaving 6 bases of the junction unmatched. CDR3 sequence reads: CASSSGQGTYEQYF. The CDR3 nucleotides read TGTGCCAGCTCATCTGGACAGGGGACTTACGAGCAGTACTTC.

The rearrangement joins TRBV9 to TRBJ1-1; 8 bases match TRBD1. This CDR3 comprises 13 residues. The germline CDR1 and CDR2 sequences are SGDLS and YYNGEE. Losses at the gene ends were 3 bases for V and 7 bases for J; bases not matched to a gene: 5. CDR3 coding DNA: TGTGCCAGCAGCGGGACAGGGACAAATGAAGCTTTCTTT. Encoded protein: CASSGTGTNEAFF.

The CDR3 sequence: CASSPGTGEGYTF. CDR3 sequence (DNA): TGTGCCAGCTCACCAGGGACAGGGGAAGGCTACACCTTC. The rearrangement links TRBV18 to TRBJ1-2; 10 bases agree with TRBD1. J lost 8 bases, V lost 2 bases, and 2 bases had no gene match. Looked up from germline, CDR1 is KGHSH and CDR2 is LQKENI. The CDR3 totals 13 residues.

V is TRBV11-2 and J is TRBJ2-1; 10 bases line up with TRBD2. This CDR3 is 20 amino acids long. Germline-derived CDR1 and CDR2 are SGHAT and FQNNGV. With 0 bases clipped from V and 4 bases from J, the junction kept 15 bases outside the gene matches. The CDR3 sequence is CASSLDLLGPRTSGYNEQFF. The CDR3 DNA reads TGTGCCAGCAGCTTAGATCTGCTGGGGCCCCGGACTAGCGGTTACAATGAGCAGTTCTTC.

The V call is TRBV4-1, the J call TRBJ1-2; D is unresolved. The germline V gene has CDR1 MGHRA and CDR2 YSYEKL. The ends were cut back, 0 bases at V and 4 bases at J, with 9 bases in the middle. This CDR3 is 14 amino acids long. CDR3 in DNA: TGCGCCAGCAGCCAAGATCGGGGATTCTATGGCTACACCTTC. It encodes CASSQDRGFYGYTF.

The chain couples TRBV6-5 to TRBJ1-3, with TRBD1 identical over 8 bases. Germline values: CDR1 MNHEY, CDR2 SVGAGI. V lost 7 bases to trimming and J lost 4 bases; unmatched junction nucleotides: 6. The CDR3 is 14 residues long. CDR3 bases: TGTGCCAGCACCCCGGACAGGGAGGGAAACACCATATATTTT. This gives the protein CASTPDREGNTIYF.

This chain connects TRBV29-1 to TRBJ2-5; 9 bases are shared with TRBD1. The CDR3 runs 17 residues. Trimming cost V 4 bases and J 2 bases; bases outside gene matches: 14. Germline V gene lookup returns CDR1 SQVTM and CDR2 ANQGSEA. The CDR3, as DNA: TGCAGCGTTGCGGGGGGACAGGGTTTTCCGCGACAAGAGACCCAGTACTTC. Translation: CSVAGGQGFPRQETQYF. The full variable domain, completed using reference TRBV29-1 and TRBJ2-5, is SAVISQKPSRDICQRGTSLTIQCQVDSQVTMMFWYRQQPGQSLTLIATANQGSEATYESGFVIDKFPISRPNLTFSTLTVSNMSPEDSSIYLCSVAGGQGFPRQETQYFGPGTRLLVL.

V and J are TRBV6-6 and TRBJ1-4; D may be TRBD1 (5 bases). The germline V gene has CDR1 MNHNY and CDR2 SVGAGI (reference sequence). The CDR3 spans 14 residues. V was clipped by 0 bases and J by 6 bases, with 8 bases between them. The CDR3 coding sequence is TGTGCCAGCAGTTACTCGTCCAGGGATGAAAAACTGTTTTTT. Translation gives CASSYSSRDEKLFF.

This clone has just one count. The CDR3 sequence: CASSFYGTSTDTQYF. CDR3 nucleotide sequence: TGTGCCAGCAGCTTTTACGGGACTAGCACAGATACGCAGTATTTT. J is TRBJ2-3 and V is TRBV7-2; the D gene is possibly TRBD2 (6 bases). The V end lost 3 bases, the J end lost 0 bases, and 10 bases lay between the germline ends. Germline V lookup: CDR1 SGHTA, CDR2 FQGNSA. The length of the CDR3 is 15 residues.

This clone is medium-sized in the sample. The V gene is TRBV11-2, the J gene TRBJ2-2, with TRBD1 matching over 7 bases. The germline V gene has CDR1 SGHAT and CDR2 FQNNGV. The CDR3 totals 14 residues. V trimming: 10 bases; J trimming: 6 bases; junction bases outside the gene matches: 11. The CDR3 sequence: CATRRDRAAGELFF. The CDR3 bases are TGTGCCACCAGAAGAGACAGGGCGGCCGGGGAGCTGTTTTTT.

The chain couples TRBV4-1 to TRBJ2-4, with D possibly being TRBD2 (5 bases). The length of the CDR3 is 16 residues. The germline V and J ends were trimmed by 2 bases and 4 bases, with 15 bases remaining between them. The germline V gene has CDR1 MGHRA and CDR2 YSYEKL. The CDR3 DNA sequence: TGCGCCAGCAGCCAACCCTTCGGCGGGCTAAAAAACATTCAGTACTTC. It translates to CASSQPFGGLKNIQYF.

V gene TRBV4-1 combines with J gene TRBJ1-5; D is possibly TRBD1 (6 bases). CDR3 size: 15 residues. The germline V and J ends were trimmed by 3 bases and 2 bases, with 11 bases remaining between them. Germline assignment: CDR1 MGHRA and CDR2 YSYEKL. The CDR3 DNA follows: TGCGCCAGCAGCCAGGCCGGACAGCGCAATCAGCCCCAGCATTTT. The encoded protein is CASSQAGQRNQPQHF.

V gene TRBV19 combines with J gene TRBJ2-5; no definite D call. Germline V lookup: CDR1 LNHDA, CDR2 SQIVND (reference sequence). There are 10 residues in the CDR3. Trimming removed 8 bases from V and 5 bases from J, with 6 bases in between. Here the CDR3 reads CASSRETQYF. The CDR3, as DNA: TGTGCCAGTTCGCGGGAGACCCAGTACTTC.

The chain combines TRBV30 with TRBJ1-1; no clear D. The CDR3 spans 10 residues. The V end was cut by 2 bases, the J end by 7 bases, with 5 bases between. Germline V lookup: CDR1 GTSNPN, CDR2 SVGIG (reference sequence). The CDR3 spells CAWSIHEAFF. CDR3 bases: TGTGCCTGGAGTATTCATGAAGCTTTCTTT. The variable domain in full, with the rest retrieved from reference TRBV30 and TRBJ1-1, is SQTIHQWPATLVQPVGSPLSLECTVEGTSNPNLYWYRQAAGRGLQLLFYSVGIGQISSEVPQNLSASRPQDRQFILSSKKLLLSDSGFYLCAWSIHEAFFGQGTRLTVV.